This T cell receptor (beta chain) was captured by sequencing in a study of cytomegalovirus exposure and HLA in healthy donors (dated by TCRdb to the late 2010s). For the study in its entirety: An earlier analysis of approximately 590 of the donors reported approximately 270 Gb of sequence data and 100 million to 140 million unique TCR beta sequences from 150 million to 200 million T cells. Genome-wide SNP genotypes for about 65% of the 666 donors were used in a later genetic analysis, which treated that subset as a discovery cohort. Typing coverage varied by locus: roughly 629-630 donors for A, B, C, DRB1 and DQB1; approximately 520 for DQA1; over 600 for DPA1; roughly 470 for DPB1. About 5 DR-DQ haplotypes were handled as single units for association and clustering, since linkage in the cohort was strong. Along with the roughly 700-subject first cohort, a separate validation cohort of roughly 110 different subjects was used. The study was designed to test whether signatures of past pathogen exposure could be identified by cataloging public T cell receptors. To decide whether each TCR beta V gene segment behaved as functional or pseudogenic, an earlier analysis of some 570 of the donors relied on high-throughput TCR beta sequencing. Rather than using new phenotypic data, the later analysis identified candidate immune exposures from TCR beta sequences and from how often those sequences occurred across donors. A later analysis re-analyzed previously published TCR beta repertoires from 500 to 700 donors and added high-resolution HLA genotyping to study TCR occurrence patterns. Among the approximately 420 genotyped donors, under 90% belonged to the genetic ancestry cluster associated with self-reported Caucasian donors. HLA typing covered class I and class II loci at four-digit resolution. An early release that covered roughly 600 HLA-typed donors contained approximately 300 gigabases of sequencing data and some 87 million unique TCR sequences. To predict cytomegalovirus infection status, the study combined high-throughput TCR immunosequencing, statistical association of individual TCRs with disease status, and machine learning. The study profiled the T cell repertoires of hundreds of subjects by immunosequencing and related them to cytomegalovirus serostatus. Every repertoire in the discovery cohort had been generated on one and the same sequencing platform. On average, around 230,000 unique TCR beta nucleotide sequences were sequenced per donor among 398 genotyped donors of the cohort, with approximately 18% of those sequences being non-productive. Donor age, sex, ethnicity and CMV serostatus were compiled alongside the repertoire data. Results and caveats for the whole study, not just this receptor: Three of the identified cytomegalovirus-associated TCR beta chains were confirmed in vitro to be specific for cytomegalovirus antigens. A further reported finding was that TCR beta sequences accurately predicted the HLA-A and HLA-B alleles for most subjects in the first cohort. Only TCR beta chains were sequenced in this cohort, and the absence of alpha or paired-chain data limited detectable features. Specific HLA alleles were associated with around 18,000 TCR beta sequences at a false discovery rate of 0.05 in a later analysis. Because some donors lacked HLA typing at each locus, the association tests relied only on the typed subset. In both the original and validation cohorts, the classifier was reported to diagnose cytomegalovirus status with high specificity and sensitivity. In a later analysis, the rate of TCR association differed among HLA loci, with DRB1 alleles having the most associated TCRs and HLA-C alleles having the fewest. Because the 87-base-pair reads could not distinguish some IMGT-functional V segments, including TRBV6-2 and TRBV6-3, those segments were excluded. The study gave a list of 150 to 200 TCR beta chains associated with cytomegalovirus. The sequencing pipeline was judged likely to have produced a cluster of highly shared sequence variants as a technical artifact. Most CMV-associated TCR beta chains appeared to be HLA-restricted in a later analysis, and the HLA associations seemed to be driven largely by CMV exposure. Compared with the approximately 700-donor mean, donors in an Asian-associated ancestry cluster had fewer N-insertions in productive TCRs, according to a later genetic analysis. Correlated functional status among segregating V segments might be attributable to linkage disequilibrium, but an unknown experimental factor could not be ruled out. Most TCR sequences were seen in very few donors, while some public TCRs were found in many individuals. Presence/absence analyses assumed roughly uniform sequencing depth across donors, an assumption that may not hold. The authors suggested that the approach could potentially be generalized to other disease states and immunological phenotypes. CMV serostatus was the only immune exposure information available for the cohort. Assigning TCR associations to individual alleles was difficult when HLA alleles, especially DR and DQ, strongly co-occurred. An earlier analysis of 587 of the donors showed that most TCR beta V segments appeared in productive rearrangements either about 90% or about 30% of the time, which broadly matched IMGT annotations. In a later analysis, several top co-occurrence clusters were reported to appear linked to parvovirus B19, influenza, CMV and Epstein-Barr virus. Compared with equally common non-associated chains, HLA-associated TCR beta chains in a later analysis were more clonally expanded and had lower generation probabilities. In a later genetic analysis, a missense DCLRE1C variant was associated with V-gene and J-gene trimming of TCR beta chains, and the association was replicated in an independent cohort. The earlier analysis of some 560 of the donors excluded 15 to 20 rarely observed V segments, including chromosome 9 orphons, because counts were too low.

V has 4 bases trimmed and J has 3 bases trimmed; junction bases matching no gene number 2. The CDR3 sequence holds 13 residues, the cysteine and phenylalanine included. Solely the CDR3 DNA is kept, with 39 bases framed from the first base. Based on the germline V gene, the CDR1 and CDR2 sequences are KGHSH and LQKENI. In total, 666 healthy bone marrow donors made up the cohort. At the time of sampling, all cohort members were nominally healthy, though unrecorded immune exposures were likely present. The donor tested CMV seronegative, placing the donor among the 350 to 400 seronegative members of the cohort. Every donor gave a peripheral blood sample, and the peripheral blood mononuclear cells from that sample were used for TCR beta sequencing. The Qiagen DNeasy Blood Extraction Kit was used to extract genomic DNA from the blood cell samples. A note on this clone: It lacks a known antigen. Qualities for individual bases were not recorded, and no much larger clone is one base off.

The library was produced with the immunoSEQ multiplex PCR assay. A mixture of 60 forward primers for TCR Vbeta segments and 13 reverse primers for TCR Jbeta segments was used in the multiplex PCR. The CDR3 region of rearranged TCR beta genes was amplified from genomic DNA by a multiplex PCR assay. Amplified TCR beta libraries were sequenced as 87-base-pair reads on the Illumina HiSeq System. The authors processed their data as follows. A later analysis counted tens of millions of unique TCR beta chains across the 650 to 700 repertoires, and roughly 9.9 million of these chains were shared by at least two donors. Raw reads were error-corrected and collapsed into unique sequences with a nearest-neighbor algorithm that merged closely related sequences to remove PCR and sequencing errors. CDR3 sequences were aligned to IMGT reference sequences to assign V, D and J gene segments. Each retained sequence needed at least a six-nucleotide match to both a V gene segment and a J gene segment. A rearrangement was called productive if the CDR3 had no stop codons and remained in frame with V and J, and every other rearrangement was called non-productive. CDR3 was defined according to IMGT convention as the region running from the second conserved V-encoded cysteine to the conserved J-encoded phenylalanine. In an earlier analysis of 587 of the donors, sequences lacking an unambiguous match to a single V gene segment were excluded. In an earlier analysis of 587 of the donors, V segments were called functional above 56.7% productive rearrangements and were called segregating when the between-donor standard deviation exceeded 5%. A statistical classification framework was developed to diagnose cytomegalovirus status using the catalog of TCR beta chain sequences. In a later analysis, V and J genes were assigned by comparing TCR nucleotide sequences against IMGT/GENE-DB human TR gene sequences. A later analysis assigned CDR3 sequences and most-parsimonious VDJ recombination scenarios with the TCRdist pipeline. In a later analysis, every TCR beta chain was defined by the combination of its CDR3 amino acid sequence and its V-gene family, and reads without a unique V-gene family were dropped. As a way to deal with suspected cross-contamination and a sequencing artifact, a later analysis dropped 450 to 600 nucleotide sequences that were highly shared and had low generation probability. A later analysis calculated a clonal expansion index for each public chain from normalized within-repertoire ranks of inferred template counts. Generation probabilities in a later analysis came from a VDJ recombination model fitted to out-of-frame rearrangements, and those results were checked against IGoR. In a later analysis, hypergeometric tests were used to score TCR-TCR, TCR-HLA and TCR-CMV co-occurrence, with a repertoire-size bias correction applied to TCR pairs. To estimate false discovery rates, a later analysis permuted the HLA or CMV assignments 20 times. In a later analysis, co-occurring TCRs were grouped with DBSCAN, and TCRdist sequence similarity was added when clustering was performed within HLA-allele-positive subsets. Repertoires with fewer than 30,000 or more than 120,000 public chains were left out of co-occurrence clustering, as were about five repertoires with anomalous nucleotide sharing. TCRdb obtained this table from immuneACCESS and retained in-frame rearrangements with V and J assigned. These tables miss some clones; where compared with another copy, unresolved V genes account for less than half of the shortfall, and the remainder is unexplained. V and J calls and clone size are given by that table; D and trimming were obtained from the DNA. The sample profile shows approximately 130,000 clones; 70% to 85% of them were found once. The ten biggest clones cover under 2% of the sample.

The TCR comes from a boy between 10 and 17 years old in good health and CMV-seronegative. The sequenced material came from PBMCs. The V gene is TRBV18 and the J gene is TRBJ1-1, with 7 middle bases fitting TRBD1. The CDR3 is CASSLGTDTEAFF. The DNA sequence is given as TGTGCCAGCTCACTCGGGACAGACACTGAAGCTTTCTTT. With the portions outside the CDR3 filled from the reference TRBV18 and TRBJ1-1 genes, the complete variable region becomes NAGVMQNPRHLVRRRGQEARLRCSPMKGHSHVYWYRQLPEEGLKFMVYLQKENIIDESGMPKERFSAEFPKEGPSILRIQQVVRGDSAAYFCASSLGTDTEAFFGQGTRLTVV.